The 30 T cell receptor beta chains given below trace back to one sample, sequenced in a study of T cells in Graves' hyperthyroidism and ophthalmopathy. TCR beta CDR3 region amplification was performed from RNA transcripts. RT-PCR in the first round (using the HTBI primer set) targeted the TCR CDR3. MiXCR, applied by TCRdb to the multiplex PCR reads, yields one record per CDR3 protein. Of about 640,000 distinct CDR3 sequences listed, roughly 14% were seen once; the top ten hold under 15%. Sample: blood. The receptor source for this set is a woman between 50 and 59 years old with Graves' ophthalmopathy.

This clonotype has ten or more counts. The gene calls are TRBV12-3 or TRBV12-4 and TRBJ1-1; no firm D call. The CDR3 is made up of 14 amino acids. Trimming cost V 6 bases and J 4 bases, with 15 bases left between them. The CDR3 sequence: CASSSAGLLTEAFF. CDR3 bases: TGTGCCAGCAGCTCGGCGGGGTTGCTCACTGAAGCTTTCTTT.

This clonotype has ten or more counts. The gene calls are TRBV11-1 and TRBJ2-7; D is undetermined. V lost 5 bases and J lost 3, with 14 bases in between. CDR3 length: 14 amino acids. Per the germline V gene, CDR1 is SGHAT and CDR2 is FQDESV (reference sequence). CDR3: CASSRQTLYYEQYF. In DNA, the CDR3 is TGTGCCAGCAGCCGCCAGACGCTTTACTACGAGCAGTACTTC.

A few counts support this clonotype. CDR3 sequence: CATSRDRGNQETQYF. In DNA, the CDR3 is TGTGCCACCAGCAGAGATCGAGGAAACCAAGAGACCCAGTACTTC. The V call is TRBV15, the J call TRBJ2-5; D remains ambiguous. The CDR3 spans 15 residues. Germline CDR1 reads LNHNV; CDR2 reads YYDKDF (reference sequence). The germline V and J ends were trimmed by 0 bases and 0 bases, with 8 bases remaining between them. Together with reference TRBV15 and TRBJ2-5, the CDR3 gives the full variable domain: DAMVIQNPRYQVTQFGKPVTLSCSQTLNHNVMYWYQQKSSQAPKLLFHYYDKDFNNEADTPDNFQSRRPNTSFCFLDIRSPGLGDTAMYLCATSRDRGNQETQYFGPGTRLLVL.

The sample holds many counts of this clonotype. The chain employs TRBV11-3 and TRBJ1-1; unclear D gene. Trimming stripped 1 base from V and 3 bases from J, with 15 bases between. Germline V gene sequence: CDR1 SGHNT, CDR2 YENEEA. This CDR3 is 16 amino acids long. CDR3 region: CASSLAWSGRDTEAFF. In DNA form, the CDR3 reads TGTGCCAGCAGCTTAGCTTGGTCGGGGAGAGACACTGAAGCTTTCTTT.

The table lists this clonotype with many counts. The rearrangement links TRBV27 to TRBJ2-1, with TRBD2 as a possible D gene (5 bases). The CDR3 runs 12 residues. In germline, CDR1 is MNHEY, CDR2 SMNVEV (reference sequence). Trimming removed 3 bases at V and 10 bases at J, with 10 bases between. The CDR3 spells CASSLRVEEQFF. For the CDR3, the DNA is TGTGCCAGCAGTTTGAGGGTAGAGGAGCAGTTCTTC.

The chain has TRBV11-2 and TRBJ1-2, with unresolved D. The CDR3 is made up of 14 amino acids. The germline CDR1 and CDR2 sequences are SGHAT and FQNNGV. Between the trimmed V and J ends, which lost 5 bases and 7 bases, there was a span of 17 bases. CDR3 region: CASSLSGGRTGYTF. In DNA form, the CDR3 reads TGTGCCAGCAGCCTCTCGGGAGGGAGGACTGGCTACACCTTC.

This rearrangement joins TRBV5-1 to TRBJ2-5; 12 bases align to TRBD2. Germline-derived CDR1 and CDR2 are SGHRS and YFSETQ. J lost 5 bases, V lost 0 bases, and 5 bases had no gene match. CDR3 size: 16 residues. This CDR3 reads CASSLDKTSGRETQYF. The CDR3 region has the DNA TGCGCCAGCAGCTTGGATAAAACTAGCGGGAGGGAGACCCAGTACTTC.

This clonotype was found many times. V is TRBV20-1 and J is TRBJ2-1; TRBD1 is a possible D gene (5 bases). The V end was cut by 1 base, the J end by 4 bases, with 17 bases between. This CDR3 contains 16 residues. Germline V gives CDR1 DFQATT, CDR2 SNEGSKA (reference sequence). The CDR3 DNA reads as TGCAGTGCTAGAGTGGGTGACAGAGAAGTTTACAATGAGCAGTTCTTC. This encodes CSARVGDREVYNEQFF.

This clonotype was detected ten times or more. CDR3 nucleotide sequence: TGTGCCAGCAGTAGCCACCGGGACAGGGGATATACTAACTATGGCTACACCTTC. It specifies CASSSHRDRGYTNYGYTF. The chain recombines TRBV28 with TRBJ1-2; 10 nucleotides agree with TRBD1. This CDR3 comprises 18 residues. CDR1 and CDR2 from the germline V gene are MDHEN and SYDVKM. V lost 5 bases and J lost 0; bases outside the gene matches: 12.

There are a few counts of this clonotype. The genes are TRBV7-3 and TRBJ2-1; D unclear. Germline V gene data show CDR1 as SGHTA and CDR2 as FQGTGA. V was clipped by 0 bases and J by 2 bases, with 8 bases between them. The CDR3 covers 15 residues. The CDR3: CASSLTAETYNEQFF. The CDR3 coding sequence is TGTGCCAGCAGCTTAACAGCTGAGACCTACAATGAGCAGTTCTTC.

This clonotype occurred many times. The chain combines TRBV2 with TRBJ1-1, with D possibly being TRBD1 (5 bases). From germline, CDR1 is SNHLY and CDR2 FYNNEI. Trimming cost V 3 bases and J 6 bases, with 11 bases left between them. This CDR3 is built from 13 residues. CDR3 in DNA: TGTGCCAGCAGTGACCGGGGGTTGCCTGAAGCTTTCTTT. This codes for CASSDRGLPEAFF.

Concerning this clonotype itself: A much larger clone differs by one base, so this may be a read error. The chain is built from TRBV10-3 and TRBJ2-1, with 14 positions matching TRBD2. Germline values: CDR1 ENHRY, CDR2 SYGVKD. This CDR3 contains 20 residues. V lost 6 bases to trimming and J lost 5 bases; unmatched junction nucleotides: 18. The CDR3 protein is CAIRGEPGLAGVVGHNEQFF. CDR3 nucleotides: TGTGCCATCAGAGGGGAACCGGGACTAGCGGGAGTGGTCGGGCACAATGAGCAGTTCTTC.

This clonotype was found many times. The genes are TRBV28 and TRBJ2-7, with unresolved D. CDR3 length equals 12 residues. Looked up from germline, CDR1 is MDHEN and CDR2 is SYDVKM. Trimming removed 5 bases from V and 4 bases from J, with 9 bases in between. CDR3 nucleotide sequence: TGTGCCAGCAGTGAAGAAATTTACGAGCAGTACTTC. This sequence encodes CASSEEIYEQYF. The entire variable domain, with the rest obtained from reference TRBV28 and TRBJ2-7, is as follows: DVKVTQSSRYLVKRTGEKVFLECVQDMDHENMFWYRQDPGLGLRLIYFSYDVKMKEKGDIPEGYSVSREKKERFSLILESASTNQTSMYLCASSEEIYEQYFGPGTRLTVT.

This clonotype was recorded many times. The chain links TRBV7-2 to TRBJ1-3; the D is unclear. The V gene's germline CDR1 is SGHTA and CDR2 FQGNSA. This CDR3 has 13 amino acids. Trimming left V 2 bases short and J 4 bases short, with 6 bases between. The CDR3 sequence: CASSLSRGNTIYF. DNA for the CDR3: TGTGCCAGCAGCTTAAGCCGGGGAAACACCATATATTTT.

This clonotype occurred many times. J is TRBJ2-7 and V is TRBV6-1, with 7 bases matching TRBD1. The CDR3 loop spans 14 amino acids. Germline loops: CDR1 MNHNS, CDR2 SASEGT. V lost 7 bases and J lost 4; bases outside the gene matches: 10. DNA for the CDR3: TGTGCCAGCATCCCCGGGACAGTGACATACGAGCAGTACTTC. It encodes CASIPGTVTYEQYF.

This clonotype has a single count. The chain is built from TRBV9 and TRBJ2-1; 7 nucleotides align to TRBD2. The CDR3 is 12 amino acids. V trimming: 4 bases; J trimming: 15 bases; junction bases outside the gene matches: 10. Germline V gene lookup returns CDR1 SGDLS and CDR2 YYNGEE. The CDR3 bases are TGTGCCAGCAGCACCGCTAGCGGCCAGCGGTTCTTC. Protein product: CASSTASGQRFF.

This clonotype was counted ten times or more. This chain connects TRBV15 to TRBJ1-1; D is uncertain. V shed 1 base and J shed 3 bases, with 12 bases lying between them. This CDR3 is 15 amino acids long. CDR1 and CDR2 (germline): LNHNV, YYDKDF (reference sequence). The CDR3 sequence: CATSRVSAWDTEAFF. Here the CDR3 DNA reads TGTGCCACCAGCAGAGTTAGTGCGTGGGACACTGAAGCTTTCTTT.

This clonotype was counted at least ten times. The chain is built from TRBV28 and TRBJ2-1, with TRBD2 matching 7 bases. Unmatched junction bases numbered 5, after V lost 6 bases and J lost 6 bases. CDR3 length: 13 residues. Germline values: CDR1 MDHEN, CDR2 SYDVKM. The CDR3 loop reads CASRAGLPNEQFF. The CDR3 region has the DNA TGTGCCAGCAGAGCGGGACTTCCCAATGAGCAGTTCTTC.

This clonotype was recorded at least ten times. The CDR3 DNA reads TGTGCCAGCAGCTCGACAGGGAGTAAAGATACGCAGTATTTT. This encodes CASSSTGSKDTQYF. This chain joins TRBV11-2 and TRBJ2-3, with 7 nucleotides matching TRBD1. Per germline, CDR1 SGHAT and CDR2 FQNNGV. The CDR3 totals 14 residues. Unmatched junction bases numbered 6, after V lost 4 bases and J lost 5 bases.

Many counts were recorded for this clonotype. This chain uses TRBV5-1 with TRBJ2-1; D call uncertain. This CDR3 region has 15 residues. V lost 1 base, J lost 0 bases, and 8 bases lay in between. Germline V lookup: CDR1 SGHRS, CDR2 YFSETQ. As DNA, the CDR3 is TGCGCCAGCAGCTTGACCCTTAGCTCCTACAATGAGCAGTTCTTC. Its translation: CASSLTLSSYNEQFF.

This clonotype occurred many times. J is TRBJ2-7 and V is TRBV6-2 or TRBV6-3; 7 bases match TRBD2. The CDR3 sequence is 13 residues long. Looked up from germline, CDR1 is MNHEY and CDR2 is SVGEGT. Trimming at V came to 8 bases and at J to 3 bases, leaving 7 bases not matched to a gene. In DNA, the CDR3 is TGTGCCAGCGGACCGGCGGGAGTCTACGAGCAGTACTTC. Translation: CASGPAGVYEQYF.

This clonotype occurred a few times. This CDR3 reads CASSQTDDNQPQHF. The CDR3 DNA reads TGTGCCAGCAGTCAAACGGACGACAATCAGCCCCAGCATTTT. The chain combines TRBV7-9 with TRBJ1-5; D is undetermined. This CDR3 is 14 amino acids long. Germline V gives CDR1 SEHNR, CDR2 FQNEAQ (reference sequence). Trimming took 6 bases from V and 3 from J, leaving 12 bases between them.

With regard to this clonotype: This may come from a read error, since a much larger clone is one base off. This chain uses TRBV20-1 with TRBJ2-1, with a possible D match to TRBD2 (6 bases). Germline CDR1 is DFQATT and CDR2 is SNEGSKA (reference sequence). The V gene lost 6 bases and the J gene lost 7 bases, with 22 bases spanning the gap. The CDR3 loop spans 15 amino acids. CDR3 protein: CSARNPGTGVNEQFF. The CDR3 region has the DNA TGCAGTGCCCGAAACCCCGGGACTGGCGTGAATGAGCAGTTCTTC.

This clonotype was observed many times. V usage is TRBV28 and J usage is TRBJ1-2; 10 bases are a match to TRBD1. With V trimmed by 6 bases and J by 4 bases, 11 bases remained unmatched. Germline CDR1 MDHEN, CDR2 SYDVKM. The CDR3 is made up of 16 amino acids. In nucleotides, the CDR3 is TGTGCCAGCAGCTCGATCAGACAGGGGGCGTCCTATGGCTACACCTTC. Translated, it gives CASSSIRQGASYGYTF.

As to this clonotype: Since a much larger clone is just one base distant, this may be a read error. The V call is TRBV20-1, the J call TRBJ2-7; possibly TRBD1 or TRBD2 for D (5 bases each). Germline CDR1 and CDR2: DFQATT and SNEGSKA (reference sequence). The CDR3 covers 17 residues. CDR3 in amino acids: CSAGDNFRQGVRDKQYF. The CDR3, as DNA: TGCAGTGCTGGAGATAATTTTCGGCAGGGAGTTCGAGACAAGCAGTACTTC.

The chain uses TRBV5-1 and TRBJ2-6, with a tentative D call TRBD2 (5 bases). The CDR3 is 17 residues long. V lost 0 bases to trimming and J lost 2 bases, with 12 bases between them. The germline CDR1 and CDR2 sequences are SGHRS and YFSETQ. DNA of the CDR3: TGCGCCAGCAGCTTGGAGTTGCGGGCTACTGGGGCCAACGTCCTGACTTTC. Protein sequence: CASSLELRATGANVLTF.

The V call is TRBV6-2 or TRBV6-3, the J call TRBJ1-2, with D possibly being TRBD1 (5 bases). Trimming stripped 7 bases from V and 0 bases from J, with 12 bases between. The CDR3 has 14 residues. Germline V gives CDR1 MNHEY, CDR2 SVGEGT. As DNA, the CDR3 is TGTGCCAGCAAACGGGACGGAGCTAACTATGGCTACACCTTC. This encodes CASKRDGANYGYTF.

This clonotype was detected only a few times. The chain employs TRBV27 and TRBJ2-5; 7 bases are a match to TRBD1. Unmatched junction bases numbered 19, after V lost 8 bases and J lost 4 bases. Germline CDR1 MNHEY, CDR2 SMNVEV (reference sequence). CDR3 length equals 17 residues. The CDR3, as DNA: TGTGCCAGCGGTAGATACGTAACAGGGGTGAATGGAGAGACCCAGTACTTC. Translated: CASGRYVTGVNGETQYF.

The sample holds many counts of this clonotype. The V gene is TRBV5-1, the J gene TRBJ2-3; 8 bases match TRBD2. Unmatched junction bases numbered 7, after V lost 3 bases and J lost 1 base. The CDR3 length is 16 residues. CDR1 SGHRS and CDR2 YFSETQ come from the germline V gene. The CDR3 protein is CASSSSLAGGTDTQYF. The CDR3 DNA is TGCGCCAGCAGCTCGTCCCTAGCGGGTGGCACAGATACGCAGTATTTT.

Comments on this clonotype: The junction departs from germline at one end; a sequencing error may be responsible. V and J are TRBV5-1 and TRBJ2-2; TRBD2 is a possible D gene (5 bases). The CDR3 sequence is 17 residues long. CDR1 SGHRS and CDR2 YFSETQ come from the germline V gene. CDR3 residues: CASSPLSRHANTGELSF. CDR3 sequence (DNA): TGTGCCAGCAGCCCTCTCTCGAGACATGCGAACACCGGGGAGCTGTCTTTT.